Presented here are 11 T cell receptor beta chains from one specimen sequenced in a study of cytomegalovirus exposure and HLA in healthy donors. Primers included in the PCR were 60 Vbeta and 13 Jbeta primers. TCRdb keeps only in-frame clones here, not all; method: immunoSEQ multiplex PCR. The sample shows some 200,000 clones, about 80% of them seen only once. Sample: PBMCs. The receptor source for this set is a woman between 50 and 59 years old in good health and CMV-seropositive.

This chain links TRBV19 with TRBJ2-3; D may be TRBD2 (6 bases). This CDR3 contains 18 residues. Germline assignment: CDR1 LNHDA and CDR2 SQIVND (reference sequence). V was clipped by 6 bases and J by 0 bases, with 22 bases between them. This chain's CDR3 is CASRQKGLERTSTDTQYF. CDR3 DNA: TGTGCCAGTAGGCAAAAGGGACTGGAGAGAACTAGCACAGATACGCAGTATTTT.

V is TRBV2 and J is TRBJ1-6, with 8 bases fitting TRBD1. V shed 6 bases and J 8 bases; nucleotides not matched to a gene: 12. There are 16 residues in the CDR3. Germline V gene sequence: CDR1 SNHLY, CDR2 FYNNEI. CDR3 in DNA: TGTGCCAGCAGCGACAGGACAGGGTTTAGGGATTCACCCCTCCACTTT. Its protein is CASSDRTGFRDSPLHF.

V is TRBV4-1 and J is TRBJ1-1; 7 bases line up with TRBD1. Germline CDR1 MGHRA, CDR2 YSYEKL. V lost 5 bases and J lost 1; bases outside the gene matches: 10. This CDR3 region has 16 residues. Here the CDR3 reads CASSSPPGTANTEAFF. As DNA, the CDR3 is TGCGCCAGCAGCTCCCCCCCCGGGACAGCGAACACTGAAGCTTTCTTT.

In its sample, this clone was seen once. The chain combines TRBV7-2 with TRBJ1-6, with D hard to call. Germline V CDR1 and CDR2: SGHTA, FQGNSA. Deletions cut 6 bases from V and 10 bases from J, with 10 bases between. This CDR3 has 12 amino acids. The CDR3 region is CASRNGGSPLHF. CDR3 sequence (DNA): TGTGCCAGCAGGAACGGAGGATCACCCCTCCACTTT. Full variable domain (missing parts from reference TRBV7-2 and TRBJ1-6): GAGVSQSPSNKVTEKGKDVELRCDPISGHTALYWYRQSLGQGLEFLIYFQGNSAPDKSGLPSDRFSAERTGGSVSTLTIQRTQQEDSAVYLCASRNGGSPLHFGNGTRLTVT.

This sequence joins TRBV6-5 and TRBJ1-6; possibly TRBD1 for D (6 bases). Between the trimmed V and J ends, which lost 6 bases and 13 bases, there was a span of 22 bases. Germline CDR1 is MNHEY and CDR2 is SVGAGI. The CDR3 runs to 15 residues. The CDR3 sequence is CASSSAGVALGPLHF. The DNA of the CDR3 is TGTGCCAGCAGCTCGGCAGGGGTGGCCCTTGGTCCCCTCCACTTT.

The V and J genes are TRBV11-2 and TRBJ2-7; D is ambiguous. Trimming stripped 0 bases from V and 1 base from J, with 4 bases between. Germline lookup yields CDR1 SGHAT and CDR2 FQNNGV. This CDR3 is 13 amino acids long. The CDR3 loop reads CASSLEQSYEQYF. CDR3 nucleotides: TGTGCCAGCAGCTTAGAACAGTCCTACGAGCAGTACTTC.

V usage is TRBV18 and J usage is TRBJ1-5; D gene ambiguous. Trimming left V 3 bases short and J 3 bases short, with 12 bases between. Germline assignment: CDR1 KGHSH and CDR2 LQKENI. CDR3 length equals 15 residues. The CDR3 reads CASSPHSGYNQPQHF. For the CDR3, the DNA is TGTGCCAGCTCACCGCATTCAGGATACAATCAGCCCCAGCATTTT.

The rearrangement joins TRBV6-1 to TRBJ1-4; D is ambiguous. V was shortened by 1 base and J by 8 bases, with 14 bases between the two germline ends. The length of the CDR3 is 15 residues. Germline V gene lookup returns CDR1 MNHNS and CDR2 SASEGT. The CDR3 sequence: CASSEGSYLGEKLFF. The CDR3 nucleotides are TGTGCCAGCAGTGAAGGGTCCTACCTCGGGGAAAAACTGTTTTTT.

This rearrangement joins TRBV28 to TRBJ1-5; 8 nucleotides match TRBD1. The CDR3 contains 17 residues. Germline V gene lookup returns CDR1 MDHEN and CDR2 SYDVKM. The J segment lost 5 bases and the V segment lost 6 bases, leaving 15 bases of the junction unmatched. The CDR3 loop reads CASSPPWDRKGDQPQHF. The CDR3 coding sequence is TGTGCCAGCAGCCCCCCATGGGACAGGAAGGGGGATCAGCCCCAGCATTTT. Full variable domain (outside the CDR3, taken from reference TRBV28 and TRBJ1-5): DVKVTQSSRYLVKRTGEKVFLECVQDMDHENMFWYRQDPGLGLRLIYFSYDVKMKEKGDIPEGYSVSREKKERFSLILESASTNQTSMYLCASSPPWDRKGDQPQHFGDGTRLSIL.

V and J are TRBV19 and TRBJ2-2; 9 bases match TRBD1. Per germline, CDR1 LNHDA and CDR2 SQIVND (reference sequence). Trimming cost V 6 bases and J 7 bases; bases outside gene matches: 9. The length of the CDR3 is 15 residues. CDR3 sequence reads: CASRKPGQGNGELFF. The CDR3 DNA is TGTGCCAGTAGGAAACCGGGACAGGGTAACGGGGAGCTGTTTTTT. The whole variable domain, filled in from reference TRBV19 and TRBJ2-2, reads DGGITQSPKYLFRKEGQNVTLSCEQNLNHDAMYWYRQDPGQGLRLIYYSQIVNDFQKGDIAEGYSVSREKKESFPLTVTSAQKNPTAFYLCASRKPGQGNGELFFGEGSRLTVL.

The chain uses TRBV25-1 and TRBJ2-1, with D uncertain. The germline gives CDR1 MGHDK, CDR2 SYGVNS. Trimming took off 9 bases at V and 9 bases at J, with 9 bases between the two ends. The CDR3 extends over 10 amino acids. CDR3 region: CASGRSEQFF. The CDR3 DNA follows: TGTGCCAGTGGTAGAAGTGAGCAGTTCTTC.